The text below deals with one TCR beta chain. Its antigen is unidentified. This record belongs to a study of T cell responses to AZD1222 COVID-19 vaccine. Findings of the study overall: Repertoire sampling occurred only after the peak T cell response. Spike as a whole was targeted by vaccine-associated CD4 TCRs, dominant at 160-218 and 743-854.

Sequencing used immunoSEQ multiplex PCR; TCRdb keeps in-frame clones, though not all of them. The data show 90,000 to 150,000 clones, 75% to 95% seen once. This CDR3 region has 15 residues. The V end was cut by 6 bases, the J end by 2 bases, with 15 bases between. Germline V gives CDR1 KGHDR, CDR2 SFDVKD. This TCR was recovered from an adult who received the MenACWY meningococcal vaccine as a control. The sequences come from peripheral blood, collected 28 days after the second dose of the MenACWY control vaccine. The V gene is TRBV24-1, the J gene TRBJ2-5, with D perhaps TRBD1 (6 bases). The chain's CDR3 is CATSNPWDKQETQYF. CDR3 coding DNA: TGTGCCACCAGTAATCCGTGGGACAAGCAAGAGACCCAGTACTTC.